These 29 T cell receptor beta chains were sequenced from one sample in a study of T cell responses to AZD1222 COVID-19 vaccine. Generated by immunoSEQ multiplex PCR, the TCRdb table keeps only in-frame clones and is missing some. The table includes 150,000 to 200,000 clones, over 80% detected once. Material: peripheral blood, obtained 28 days after the second dose of the MenACWY control vaccine. The receptors were gathered from an adult who received the MenACWY meningococcal vaccine as a control.

This clone was seen only once. The CDR3 region has the DNA TGTGCCAGCAGCCCGGGACAGGGCACCGGGGAGCTGTTTTTT. Its translation: CASSPGQGTGELFF. The chain combines TRBV9 with TRBJ2-2, with TRBD1 identical over 9 bases. The CDR3 consists of 14 residues. V was clipped by 4 bases and J by 4 bases; unmatched bases: 2. Germline CDR1 SGDLS, CDR2 YYNGEE.

This chain links TRBV10-3 with TRBJ2-2; D is unresolved. In germline, CDR1 is ENHRY, CDR2 SYGVKD. V shed 0 bases and J shed 1 base, with 6 bases lying between them. The CDR3 sequence is 15 residues long. Here the CDR3 DNA reads TGTGCCATCAGTGAGTCGGACCGGAACACCGGGGAGCTGTTTTTT. It translates to CAISESDRNTGELFF.

The V gene is TRBV19, the J gene TRBJ1-6; 9 bases match TRBD1. The CDR3 is made up of 16 amino acids. The germline gives CDR1 LNHDA, CDR2 SQIVND (reference sequence). The V segment lost 4 bases and the J segment 4 bases; nucleotides outside the gene matches: 5. CDR3 sequence: CASSRTGDIYNSPLHF. The DNA of the CDR3 is TGTGCCAGTAGTAGGACAGGGGATATTTATAATTCACCCCTCCACTTT. Supplemented by reference TRBV19 and TRBJ1-6, the full variable domain reads DGGITQSPKYLFRKEGQNVTLSCEQNLNHDAMYWYRQDPGQGLRLIYYSQIVNDFQKGDIAEGYSVSREKKESFPLTVTSAQKNPTAFYLCASSRTGDIYNSPLHFGNGTRLTVT.

V gene TRBV28 combines with J gene TRBJ2-3, with 11 nucleotides matching TRBD2. Germline-derived CDR1 and CDR2 are MDHEN and SYDVKM. Trimming at V came to 10 bases and at J to 8 bases, leaving 14 bases not matched to a gene. The CDR3 contains 15 residues. The CDR3 reads CATTLAGGSGGTQYF. The CDR3 coding sequence is TGTGCCACCACCCTAGCGGGGGGTTCCGGGGGTACGCAGTATTTT.

The V call is TRBV6-5, the J call TRBJ2-4; 8 bases are shared with TRBD1. In germline, CDR1 is MNHEY, CDR2 SVGAGI. J lost 1 base, V lost 0 bases, and 2 bases had no gene match. The length of the CDR3 is 16 residues. The CDR3 loop reads CASSYSRQGAKNIQYF. Written as DNA, the CDR3 is TGTGCCAGCAGTTACTCCCGACAGGGGGCCAAAAACATTCAGTACTTC.

This sequence joins TRBV4-3 and TRBJ1-4; D not resolved. Between the trimmed V and J ends, which lost 3 bases and 4 bases, there was a span of 9 bases. The CDR3 runs to 14 residues. Germline CDR1 reads LGHNA; CDR2 reads YSLEER. This chain's CDR3 is CASSQGRSNEKLFF. In DNA, the CDR3 is TGCGCCAGCAGCCAGGGCAGGAGTAATGAAAAACTGTTTTTT.

The gene calls are TRBV6-5 and TRBJ1-5; no firm D call. V lost 8 bases, J lost 2 bases, and 13 bases lay in between. Germline V gene sequence: CDR1 MNHEY, CDR2 SVGAGI. This CDR3 has 14 amino acids. CDR3 in DNA: TGTGCCAGCGTTTGGGAGCACCGCAATCAGCCCCAGCATTTT. Translating gives CASVWEHRNQPQHF.

The DNA of the CDR3 is TGTGCCACCAGCAGGACGACAGTACAAGCCTACGAGCAGTACTTC. Amino acid sequence: CATSRTTVQAYEQYF. V usage is TRBV15 and J usage is TRBJ2-7, with a tentative D call TRBD1 (5 bases). CDR1 and CDR2 (germline): LNHNV, YYDKDF (reference sequence). The germline V and J ends were trimmed by 3 bases and 2 bases, with 14 bases remaining between them. The CDR3 is made up of 15 amino acids.

The gene calls are TRBV27 and TRBJ1-1; D gene uncertain. Germline CDR1 MNHEY, CDR2 SMNVEV (reference sequence). The CDR3 runs to 14 residues. The V and J ends lost 8 bases and 0 bases respectively, with 13 bases between them. The CDR3 nucleotides read TGTGCCAGCCAAATTGGACGGCTGAACACTGAAGCTTTCTTT. Protein sequence: CASQIGRLNTEAFF.

The chain recombines TRBV5-1 with TRBJ1-2; D possibly corresponds to TRBD1 (6 bases). The CDR3 is 14 residues long. Trimming stripped 3 bases from V and 0 bases from J, with 9 bases between. Per germline, CDR1 SGHRS and CDR2 YFSETQ. CDR3 sequence: CASSYRTANYGYTF. The CDR3 region has the DNA TGCGCCAGCAGCTACCGGACAGCTAACTATGGCTACACCTTC.

The rearrangement links TRBV2 to TRBJ1-2; D is uncertain. CDR3 length equals 13 residues. The germline V and J ends were trimmed by 9 bases and 6 bases, with 17 bases remaining between them. Per germline, CDR1 SNHLY and CDR2 FYNNEI. As DNA, the CDR3 is TGTGCCAGGAAAAAAGCTACGGAGGATGGCTACACCTTC. It yields the protein CARKKATEDGYTF.

A single count supports this clone. The junction departs from germline at one end; a sequencing error may be responsible. The gene calls are TRBV7-9 and TRBJ2-7; 8 nucleotides align to TRBD1. CDR3 length: 14 amino acids. CDR1 SEHNR and CDR2 FQNEAQ come from the germline V gene (reference sequence). The CDR3 bases are TGTGCCAGCAGCGTCGGGACAGGCTCCCACGAGCAGTACTTC. Translating gives CASSVGTGSHEQYF.

This sequence joins TRBV24-1 and TRBJ2-1; D unresolved. The CDR3 totals 11 residues. Germline V lookup: CDR1 KGHDR, CDR2 SFDVKD. Trimming cost V 5 bases and J 10 bases, with 8 bases left between them. The CDR3 reads CATSAGREQFF. In DNA form, the CDR3 reads TGTGCCACCAGTGCAGGTCGGGAGCAGTTCTTC.

This rearrangement joins TRBV6-5 to TRBJ1-1; D might be TRBD1 (5 bases). Trimming stripped 0 bases from V and 6 bases from J, with 11 bases between. The CDR3 is 14 amino acids. Germline V gene data show CDR1 as MNHEY and CDR2 as SVGAGI. The CDR3 reads CASSYSRGVAEAFF. The CDR3 region has the DNA TGTGCCAGCAGTTACTCGAGAGGGGTCGCTGAAGCTTTCTTT.

This chain uses TRBV27 with TRBJ1-1; D is ambiguous. This CDR3 is 14 amino acids long. V was trimmed by 5 bases and J by 5 bases, leaving 15 bases between them. Looked up from germline, CDR1 is MNHEY and CDR2 is SMNVEV (reference sequence). DNA for the CDR3: TGTGCCAGCAGTCATCCGGAGGGTCGGACTGAAGCTTTCTTT. It encodes CASSHPEGRTEAFF.

A few counts support this clone. This chain uses TRBV18 with TRBJ2-5, with 9 bases matching TRBD2. Trimming took 2 bases from V and 4 from J; bases not matched to a gene: 5. Germline V lookup: CDR1 KGHSH, CDR2 LQKENI. The CDR3 has 15 residues. CDR3 in amino acids: CASSPGLAGRETQYF. CDR3 DNA sequence: TGTGCCAGCTCACCAGGGCTAGCGGGGCGAGAGACCCAGTACTTC. The full variable domain, in which reference TRBV18 and TRBJ2-5 provide the parts outside the CDR3, is NAGVMQNPRHLVRRRGQEARLRCSPMKGHSHVYWYRQLPEEGLKFMVYLQKENIIDESGMPKERFSAEFPKEGPSILRIQQVVRGDSAAYFCASSPGLAGRETQYFGPGTRLLVL.

This chain links TRBV6-5 with TRBJ1-5; tentatively, D is TRBD1 (5 bases). The germline V and J ends were trimmed by 5 bases and 7 bases, with 15 bases remaining between them. The CDR3 contains 14 residues. CDR1 is MNHEY, CDR2 SVGAGI, per germline. The CDR3 sequence is CASSSGTDLQPQHF. For the CDR3, the DNA is TGTGCCAGCAGTAGCGGGACGGACTTACAGCCCCAGCATTTT.

There are a few counts of this clone. This chain links TRBV7-2 with TRBJ1-1; tentatively, D is TRBD1 (6 bases). The germline V gene has CDR1 SGHTA and CDR2 FQGNSA. V was cut by 4 bases and J by 2 bases, with 11 bases left in between. CDR3 size: 14 residues. For the CDR3, the DNA is TGTGCCAGCAGCTCCCGGACAGCCAACACTGAAGCTTTCTTT. This codes for CASSSRTANTEAFF.

This clone was counted once. The genes are TRBV5-4 and TRBJ1-1; D gene unclear. The CDR3 is made up of 13 amino acids. The V end was cut by 1 base, the J end by 2 bases, with 6 bases between. Germline loops: CDR1 SGHNT, CDR2 YYREEE (reference sequence). DNA of the CDR3: TGTGCCAGCAGCTTGCGGGGAAACACTGAAGCTTTCTTT. Amino acid sequence: CASSLRGNTEAFF.

The CDR3 sequence is CASGDSNYGYTF. The CDR3 DNA follows: TGTGCCAGCGGGGACAGTAACTATGGCTACACCTTC. The rearrangement links TRBV7-9 to TRBJ1-2, with 7 bases fitting TRBD1. Looked up from germline, CDR1 is SEHNR and CDR2 is FQNEAQ (reference sequence). This CDR3 has 12 residues. V gave up 8 bases and J gave up 1 base; unmatched junction bases: 1.

The chain couples TRBV6-6 to TRBJ2-3; 7 bases agree with TRBD1. Germline values: CDR1 MNHNY, CDR2 SVGAGI (reference sequence). The V segment lost 5 bases and the J segment 2 bases; nucleotides outside the gene matches: 7. The CDR3 spans 15 residues. The CDR3 protein is CASSDRDLATDTQYF. CDR3 coding DNA: TGTGCCAGCAGTGACAGGGATCTGGCCACAGATACGCAGTATTTT.

The chain recombines TRBV2 with TRBJ1-2; TRBD1 is a possible D gene (5 bases). The V end lost 1 base, the J end lost 2 bases, and 14 bases lay between the germline ends. The CDR3 spans 16 residues. From germline, CDR1 is SNHLY and CDR2 FYNNEI. The DNA for the CDR3 is TGTGCCAGCAGTGAAGTCGTTTTTGACAGCAACTATGGCTACACCTTC. The encoded protein is CASSEVVFDSNYGYTF.

The chain recombines TRBV30 with TRBJ1-2; no clear D gene. V shed 1 base and J shed 4 bases, with 22 bases lying between them. Looked up from germline, CDR1 is GTSNPN and CDR2 is SVGIG (reference sequence). The CDR3 is 17 residues long. CDR3 residues: CAWSAGFSPVGSYGYTF. The CDR3 nucleotides are TGTGCCTGGAGTGCCGGTTTTTCCCCGGTCGGGTCCTATGGCTACACCTTC.

This chain uses TRBV6-2 or TRBV6-3 with TRBJ1-1; D uncertain. Germline V gives CDR1 MNHEY, CDR2 SVGEGT. The CDR3 has 16 residues. V lost 2 bases and J 4 bases, leaving 17 bases between the germline ends. CDR3 in DNA: TGTGCCAGCAGTTACGATGGGTTACAGAGCGTCACTGAAGCTTTCTTT. Protein: CASSYDGLQSVTEAFF.

The chain combines TRBV15 with TRBJ1-2; no definite D call. CDR1 LNHNV and CDR2 YYDKDF come from the germline V gene (reference sequence). V lost 0 bases and J 6 bases, leaving 14 bases between the germline ends. The CDR3 has 15 residues. This CDR3 reads CATSREREPHNGYTF. CDR3 nucleotides: TGTGCCACCAGCAGAGAGAGAGAGCCCCACAATGGCTACACCTTC.

In this sample, this clone turned up once. This chain links TRBV3-1 (or the pseudogene TRBV3-2) with TRBJ1-6; 7 bases align to TRBD1. J gave up 5 bases and V 2 bases, and 3 bases lay outside the gene matches. The CDR3 is 15 residues long. Per the germline V gene, CDR1 is LGHDT and CDR2 is YNNKEL (reference sequence). CDR3 DNA: TGTGCCAGCAGCCAACCGGGACAGAATAATTCACCCCTCCACTTT. This translates into CASSQPGQNNSPLHF.

This clone was detected only once. The chain couples TRBV4-1 to TRBJ1-5; TRBD1 is a possible D gene (6 bases). Looked up from germline, CDR1 is MGHRA and CDR2 is YSYEKL. Trimming took off 3 bases at V and 0 bases at J, with 18 bases between the two ends. This CDR3 spans 18 amino acids. The CDR3 bases are TGCGCCAGCAGCCACTTTCCTTCGACAGGCACTAGCAATCAGCCCCAGCATTTT. It specifies CASSHFPSTGTSNQPQHF.

The rearrangement links TRBV7-6 to TRBJ1-1; no reliable D call. The CDR3 consists of 16 residues. The ends were cut back, 5 bases at V and 1 base at J, with 17 bases in the middle. The V gene's germline CDR1 is SGHVS and CDR2 FNYEAQ. CDR3 coding DNA: TGTGCCAGCAGCGACATGGGAGGGCTTGAGAACACTGAAGCTTTCTTT. Amino acids: CASSDMGGLENTEAFF. The complete variable domain, with remaining parts taken from reference TRBV7-6 and TRBJ1-1, reads GAGVSQSPRYKVTKRGQDVALRCDPISGHVSLYWYRQALGQGPEFLTYFNYEAQQDKSGLPNDRFSAERPEGSISTLTIQRTEQRDSAMYRCASSDMGGLENTEAFFGQGTRLTVV.

There are a few counts of this clone. V usage is TRBV30 and J usage is TRBJ1-5, with D possibly TRBD1 on 6 matching bases. The germline V gene encodes CDR1 GTSNPN and CDR2 SVGIG (reference sequence). The CDR3 is made up of 14 amino acids. The V end lost 4 bases, the J end lost 5 bases, and 15 bases lay between the germline ends. As DNA, the CDR3 is TGTGCCTGGAAACGGGAGGGGGGAGATCAGCCCCAGCATTTT. This encodes CAWKREGGDQPQHF.